The clone carrying this TCR beta chain was counted between two and nine times. What it binds is unknown. Each TCR beta cDNA library carried unique molecular identifiers. Each CDR3 protein gets one entry after TCRdb re-called the PCR reads with MiXCR. The data hold hundreds of thousands of distinct CDR3 sequences, with roughly 47% observed a single time. V was pared by 6 bases and J by 6 bases, with 11 bases between. CDR3 size: 12 residues. The data were taken from a study of post-analysis software for immune sequencing data. Study conclusions and caveats: With TRBV5-6, TRBV5-1 and TRBV20-1 included, about five TRBV segments were more frequent in patients than in controls. Multiple sclerosis was associated with a significant reduction in normalized Chao1 diversity relative to controls.

Sequencing input: blood. The rearrangement joins TRBV12-3 or TRBV12-4 to TRBJ1-2; D not certain. The clonotype was recovered from a girl aged 5 to 17 with multiple sclerosis. CDR3 in DNA: TGTGCCAGCAGCGGACTTTCGAATGGCTACACCTTC. Its translation: CASSGLSNGYTF.